Reported below is one T cell receptor beta chain. The entry originates in a study of blood T cell repertoires in COVID-19. Turning to the study itself: The United States, Italy and Spain were the sources of the acute and convalescent COVID-19 samples.

As originally analysed: Amplification from reference gene primers served as the basis for estimated nucleated cell counts. The table came from immunoSEQ multiplex PCR; TCRdb's copy has only in-frame clones and leaves some out. From that table come the V and J calls and clone size; the DNA was used to work out D and trimming. The sample consists of 100,000 to 150,000 clones, roughly 85% of them appearing once. The germline gives CDR1 SGHRS, CDR2 YFSETQ. V lost 0 bases and J 5 bases, leaving 10 bases between the germline ends. This CDR3 is built from 14 residues. The rearrangement uses TRBV5-1 and TRBJ2-3; D is unclear. This TCR was recovered from a woman older than 75 with acute or convalescent COVID-19. The sample comprised peripheral blood. The CDR3 coding sequence is TGCGCCAGCAGCTTGGGGTCCCCCAGAGATACGCAGTATTTT. Amino acids: CASSLGSPRDTQYF.